This T cell receptor (beta chain) emerged from a study of shared clonotypes between healthy human individuals. Whole-study context: The donors, a couple of women and a few men, were aged 18 to 49. Each donor contributed plates that comprised three CD4 naive, three CD4 memory, two CD8 naive and one CD8 memory.

Germline CDR1 SGHNT, CDR2 YYREEE (reference sequence). Germline trimming cut 1 base from V and 6 bases from J; bases unmatched to any gene: 8. This CDR3 region has 15 residues. An assay was performed, and its level was deep. Sequencing was performed with immunoSEQ multiplex PCR; in TCRdb, only in-frame clones are kept and a portion is missing. The repertoire has 700,000 to 950,000 clones, about 96% of them found once; the top ten carry approximately 0.2%. CD45RO-negative, CCR7-selected cells formed the naive CD8 fraction, which excluded terminally differentiated effector memory CD45RA+ cells. Free of recent acute infections or vaccinations, the donors were healthy HIV-negative adults.

This receptor was obtained from a man aged 30 to 45 in good health. V is TRBV5-4 and J is TRBJ2-7, with TRBD1 identical over 9 bases. The material sequenced was naive CD8+ T cells sorted from blood. The CDR3 spells CASSLLGQGVSEQYF. CDR3 sequence (DNA): TGTGCCAGCAGCTTGCTGGGACAGGGAGTAAGCGAGCAGTACTTC.